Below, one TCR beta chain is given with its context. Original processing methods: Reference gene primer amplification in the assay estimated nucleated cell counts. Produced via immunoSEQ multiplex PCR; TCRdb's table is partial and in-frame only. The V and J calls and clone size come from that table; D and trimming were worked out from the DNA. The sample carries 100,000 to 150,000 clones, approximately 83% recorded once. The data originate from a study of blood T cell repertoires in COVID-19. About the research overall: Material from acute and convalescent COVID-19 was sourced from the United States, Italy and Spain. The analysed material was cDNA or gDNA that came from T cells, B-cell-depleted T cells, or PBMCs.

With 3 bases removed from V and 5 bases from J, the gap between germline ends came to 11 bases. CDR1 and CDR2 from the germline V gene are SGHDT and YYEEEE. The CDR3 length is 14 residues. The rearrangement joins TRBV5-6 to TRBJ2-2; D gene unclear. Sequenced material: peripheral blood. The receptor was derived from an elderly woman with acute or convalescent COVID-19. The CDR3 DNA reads TGTGCCAGCAGCTCAAAAGTCGGGACCGGGGAGCTGTTTTTT. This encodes CASSSKVGTGELFF.